The 20 T cell receptor beta chains below were found in one sample sequenced in a study of CD8 T cells in ankylosing spondylitis. Whole-study results and caveats: What seemed typical of ankylosing spondylitis blood was a TCR beta motif built from several highly homologous variants.

Their antigens remain unidentified. MiXCR was run by TCRdb on the 5' RACE reads, yielding one entry per CDR3 protein. Here the sample spans just under 550,000 distinct CDR3 sequences, roughly 13% being singletons. The specimen sequenced was blood, either unsorted or a sorted T cell fraction (not recorded which). These receptors came from a male donor with ankylosing spondylitis.

The chain recombines TRBV4-1 with TRBJ2-3, with 11 bases identical to TRBD2. V dropped 2 bases and J dropped 8; count of bases not matched to a gene: 18. Looked up from germline, CDR1 is MGHRA and CDR2 is YSYEKL. This CDR3 comprises 19 residues. The DNA for the CDR3 is TGCGCCAGCAGCCAATCAAACGCCCGACTAGCGGGGACTTATGGTACGCAGTATTTT. The encoded protein is CASSQSNARLAGTYGTQYF.

This clonotype showed up many times. The chain uses TRBV12-3 or TRBV12-4 and TRBJ1-1, with TRBD1 matching 7 bases. CDR3 length: 14 amino acids. V shed 4 bases and J 4 bases; nucleotides not matched to a gene: 6. CDR3 bases: TGTGCCAGCAGTTCTCAGGGGGTCGGCACTGAAGCTTTCTTT. Translating gives CASSSQGVGTEAFF.

This clonotype was seen ten or more times. The chain recombines TRBV12-3 or TRBV12-4 with TRBJ2-2, with unresolved D. V was cut by 2 bases and J by 4 bases, with 8 bases left in between. The CDR3 spans 14 residues. The CDR3 sequence: CASSLSQSTGELFF. The DNA of the CDR3 is TGTGCCAGCAGTTTATCCCAGTCCACCGGGGAGCTGTTTTTT.

This clonotype was picked up a small number of times. The chain uses TRBV20-1 and TRBJ1-5; the D is unclear. Deletions cut 6 bases from V and 0 bases from J, with 15 bases between. Germline V gives CDR1 DFQATT, CDR2 SNEGSKA (reference sequence). The CDR3 is made up of 15 amino acids. The CDR3 spells CSASGQEYSNQPQHF. Here the CDR3 DNA reads TGCAGTGCATCAGGCCAGGAGTATAGCAATCAGCCCCAGCATTTT.

The sample holds many counts of this clonotype. V and J are TRBV12-3 or TRBV12-4 and TRBJ1-2; D possibly corresponds to TRBD1 (5 bases). The germline V and J ends were trimmed by 7 bases and 9 bases, with 15 bases remaining between them. This CDR3 contains 12 residues. Here the CDR3 reads CASTLGDGSYTF. CDR3 bases: TGTGCCAGCACCCTAGGGGACGGGAGCTACACCTTC.

Only a few counts were recorded for this clonotype. This chain uses TRBV5-1 with TRBJ1-1; 8 nucleotides agree with TRBD1. Per germline, CDR1 SGHRS and CDR2 YFSETQ. The CDR3 runs to 16 residues. V gave up 3 bases and J gave up 0 bases; unmatched junction bases: 7. The CDR3 DNA reads as TGCGCCAGCAGCTCGCCGGGACAGGCCCTGAACACTGAAGCTTTCTTT. Translating gives CASSSPGQALNTEAFF.

This clonotype has a handful of counts. This rearrangement joins TRBV20-1 to TRBJ2-3; TRBD2 agrees at 10 bases. Germline-derived CDR1 and CDR2 are DFQATT and SNEGSKA (reference sequence). The V gene end was trimmed by 0 bases and the J gene end by 4 bases; junction bases not matched to a gene: 10. The CDR3 totals 17 residues. The CDR3 is CSARDPASGSVADTQYF. In DNA, the CDR3 is TGCAGTGCTAGAGATCCAGCTAGCGGGAGCGTGGCAGATACGCAGTATTTT.

This clonotype was counted ten times or more. CDR3 sequence reads: CASSFTVRDRMAFF. CDR3 bases: TGTGCCAGCAGCTTCACGGTTCGAGACAGGATGGCTTTCTTT. The chain couples TRBV7-8 to TRBJ1-1, with D perhaps TRBD1 (6 bases). Trimming stripped 3 bases from V and 11 bases from J, with 19 bases between. This CDR3 is built from 14 residues. Germline V gene lookup returns CDR1 SGHVS and CDR2 FQNEAQ.

This clonotype was seen ten or more times. This rearrangement joins TRBV12-3 or TRBV12-4 to TRBJ1-6, with 9 bases that match TRBD1. Germline trimming cut 4 bases from V and 9 bases from J; bases unmatched to any gene: 13. The CDR3 consists of 17 residues. The CDR3 region has the DNA TGTGCCAGCAGTTCCCGAGGGAGGACAGGGGTCCGTTCACCCCTCCACTTT. This codes for CASSSRGRTGVRSPLHF.

The chain has TRBV18 and TRBJ1-4; 7 positions match TRBD1. The germline V gene encodes CDR1 KGHSH and CDR2 LQKENI. The CDR3 is 15 residues long. V was pared by 5 bases and J by 3 bases, with 6 bases of the junction left unmatched. The CDR3, as DNA: TGTGCCAGCTCAACCGGGGACAGCTCTAATGAAAAACTGTTTTTT. Translated: CASSTGDSSNEKLFF.

The V call is TRBV5-1, the J call TRBJ1-1, with D hard to call. V was cut by 2 bases and J by 1 base, with 12 bases left in between. The germline V gene has CDR1 SGHRS and CDR2 YFSETQ. This CDR3 is built from 15 residues. The DNA of the CDR3 is TGCGCCAGCAGCTTCAACCTCGCGAAGAACACTGAAGCTTTCTTT. Its translation is CASSFNLAKNTEAFF.

This clonotype came up a few times. V is TRBV12-3 or TRBV12-4 and J is TRBJ1-4; D unclear. V was trimmed by 2 bases and J by 8 bases, leaving 12 bases between them. This CDR3 has 14 residues. CDR3 sequence reads: CASSLRAAGEKLFF. CDR3 DNA: TGTGCCAGCAGTTTACGGGCCGCCGGGGAAAAACTGTTTTTT.

This clonotype showed up many times. This chain joins TRBV6-5 and TRBJ1-5; D is unclear. The CDR3 covers 13 residues. CDR1 is MNHEY and CDR2 is SVGAGI in the germline V gene. Trimming removed 6 bases at V and 4 bases at J, with 10 bases between. DNA for the CDR3: TGTGCCAGCAGAGACCCGACTAATCAGCCCCAGCATTTT. Translated: CASRDPTNQPQHF.

This sequence joins TRBV21-1 and TRBJ2-2; the table gives TRBD2 as D, unverified against the DNA. TRBV21-1 is a pseudogene. This CDR3 comprises 17 residues. This CDR3 is CASSKAGLAGVAGELFF. CDR3 in DNA: TGTGCCAGCAGCAAAGCGGGACTAGCGGGAGTAGCCGGGGAGCTGTTTTTT.

The table lists this clonotype with a few counts. This rearrangement joins TRBV11-2 to TRBJ1-1; 7 bases fit TRBD1. Germline V CDR1 and CDR2: SGHAT, FQNNGV. With V trimmed by 4 bases and J by 1 base, 6 bases remained unmatched. The CDR3 covers 15 residues. This CDR3 reads CASSWKTGPNTEAFF. The CDR3, as DNA: TGTGCCAGCAGCTGGAAGACAGGGCCGAACACTGAAGCTTTCTTT.

In this sample, this clonotype turned up a few times. V usage is TRBV18 and J usage is TRBJ1-5; 8 bases line up with TRBD1. Trimming cost V 2 bases and J 2 bases; bases outside gene matches: 2. In germline, CDR1 is KGHSH, CDR2 LQKENI. The CDR3 spans 15 residues. CDR3 sequence (DNA): TGTGCCAGCTCACCAGCGGGACAGGGCAATCAGCCCCAGCATTTT. This sequence encodes CASSPAGQGNQPQHF. Supplemented by reference TRBV18 and TRBJ1-5, the full variable domain reads NAGVMQNPRHLVRRRGQEARLRCSPMKGHSHVYWYRQLPEEGLKFMVYLQKENIIDESGMPKERFSAEFPKEGPSILRIQQVVRGDSAAYFCASSPAGQGNQPQHFGDGTRLSIL.

This chain uses TRBV2 with TRBJ2-7, with D maybe TRBD2 (6 bases). Trimming took off 7 bases at V and 3 bases at J, with 10 bases between the two ends. CDR1 and CDR2 from the germline V gene are SNHLY and FYNNEI. The CDR3 spans 12 residues. The CDR3 here is CASMGRDYEQYF. The CDR3 nucleotides are TGTGCCAGCATGGGGCGGGACTACGAGCAGTACTTC. The full variable domain, with the rest looked up from reference TRBV2 and TRBJ2-7, is EPEVTQTPSHQVTQMGQEVILRCVPISNHLYFYWYRQILGQKVEFLVSFYNNEISEKSEIFDDQFSVERPDGSNFTLKIRSTKLEDSAMYFCASMGRDYEQYFGPGTRLTVT.

This sequence joins TRBV2 and TRBJ2-7; the D gene is possibly TRBD1 (5 bases). Trimming left V 6 bases short and J 7 bases short, with 13 bases between. From germline, CDR1 is SNHLY and CDR2 FYNNEI. The length of the CDR3 is 12 residues. The CDR3: CASSPKTVEQYV. In DNA, the CDR3 is TGTGCCAGCAGCCCTAAGACAGTTGAGCAGTACGTC.

V gene TRBV25-1 combines with J gene TRBJ1-3, with no clear D. Germline V gene sequence: CDR1 MGHDK, CDR2 SYGVNS. The germline V and J ends were trimmed by 6 bases and 3 bases, with 15 bases remaining between them. The CDR3 extends over 15 amino acids. CDR3 nucleotide sequence: TGTGCCAGCAGCAACGGAGTGGTATTTGGAAACACCATATATTTT. This translates into CASSNGVVFGNTIYF.

The DNA for the CDR3 is TGTGCCAGCAGCTTACCCCGACTAGCGGGAGGGATCGATGAGCAGTTCTTC. It translates to CASSLPRLAGGIDEQFF. The chain has TRBV7-8 and TRBJ2-1, with TRBD2 matching 14 bases. V was pared by 2 bases and J by 8 bases, with 8 bases of the junction left unmatched. The CDR3 spans 17 residues. Germline CDR1 is SGHVS and CDR2 is FQNEAQ.